A single sample is the source of the 32 T cell receptor beta chains below, sequenced in a study of T cell responses to AZD1222 COVID-19 vaccine. Profiling relied on immunoSEQ multiplex PCR, and the TCRdb table lists in-frame clones only, not all of them. The sample lists roughly 100,000 clones; almost 85% were seen once. The starting material was peripheral blood, obtained on day 0 of AZD1222 vaccination. The receptors stem from an adult in good health.

Worth noting for this clone: One end of the junction varies from germline; a read error may be responsible. The V gene is TRBV2, the J gene TRBJ2-7; D may be TRBD2 (5 bases). Germline V lookup: CDR1 SNHLY, CDR2 FYNNEI. This CDR3 region has 14 residues. For the CDR3, the DNA is TGTGCCAGCAGGGAAGCGGTAGTCCCCAACGAGCAGTACTTC. Translating gives CASREAVVPNEQYF.

DNA for the CDR3: TGTGCCAGCAGACACACAGATACGCAGTATTTT. Translating it yields CASRHTDTQYF. The chain has TRBV6-5 and TRBJ2-3; D gene uncertain. Trimming removed 6 bases from V and 2 bases from J, with 3 bases in between. The CDR3 contains 11 residues. CDR1 and CDR2 (germline): MNHEY, SVGAGI.

The chain has TRBV7-2 and TRBJ2-3; D is unresolved. The germline V gene encodes CDR1 SGHTA and CDR2 FQGNSA. This CDR3 spans 13 amino acids. V lost 1 base and J 10 bases, leaving 12 bases between the germline ends. CDR3 bases: TGTGCCAGCAGCTTAGTAGGAGTCTCATCGCAGTATTTT. Protein product: CASSLVGVSSQYF.

The chain links TRBV28 to TRBJ2-3; 9 bases match TRBD2. Looked up from germline, CDR1 is MDHEN and CDR2 is SYDVKM. The CDR3 sequence is 16 residues long. V shed 2 bases and J 2 bases; nucleotides not matched to a gene: 5. CDR3 region: CASSLLAGPFTDTQYF. Here the CDR3 DNA reads TGTGCCAGCAGTTTACTAGCGGGACCATTCACAGATACGCAGTATTTT. The variable domain in full, with the rest retrieved from reference TRBV28 and TRBJ2-3, is DVKVTQSSRYLVKRTGEKVFLECVQDMDHENMFWYRQDPGLGLRLIYFSYDVKMKEKGDIPEGYSVSREKKERFSLILESASTNQTSMYLCASSLLAGPFTDTQYFGPGTRLTVL.

This clone showed up just a few times. The junction shows a germline mismatch at one end, possibly a read error. The CDR3 is CASSSGREGAGELFF. The CDR3 DNA sequence: TGTGCTAGCAGCTCTGGGCGGGAGGGTGCCGGGGAGCTGTTTTTT. The chain uses TRBV7-7 and TRBJ2-2, with 9 bases matching TRBD2. The CDR3 has 15 amino acids. The germline V gene has CDR1 SSHAT and CDR2 FNYEAQ (reference sequence).

The chain couples TRBV5-1 to TRBJ1-1; the D is unclear. Per the germline V gene, CDR1 is SGHRS and CDR2 is YFSETQ. V was trimmed by 3 bases and J by 4 bases, leaving 13 bases between them. CDR3 size: 14 residues. CDR3 nucleotides: TGCGCCAGCAGCTCGGGATCGGTACTCACTGAAGCTTTCTTT. This encodes CASSSGSVLTEAFF.

The gene calls are TRBV5-4 and TRBJ2-2, with 11 positions matching TRBD1. Germline V CDR1 and CDR2: SGHNT, YYREEE (reference sequence). The V segment lost 5 bases and the J segment 5 bases; nucleotides outside the gene matches: 8. This CDR3 has 16 residues. CDR3 sequence reads: CASRVQGTGGTGELFF. CDR3 DNA: TGTGCCAGCAGAGTGCAGGGGACAGGGGGTACCGGGGAGCTGTTTTTT.

The chain combines TRBV7-9 with TRBJ1-4; 9 bases agree with TRBD1. The CDR3 is made up of 14 amino acids. After removal of 4 bases from V and 7 bases from J, the junction contained 4 bases not matched to a gene. Germline assignment: CDR1 SEHNR and CDR2 FQNEAQ (reference sequence). CDR3 amino acids: CASSSGTGPEKLFF. The CDR3 nucleotides are TGTGCCAGCAGCTCCGGGACAGGGCCTGAAAAACTGTTTTTT.

This chain links TRBV15 with TRBJ2-2; D not resolved. Trimming left V 0 bases short and J 0 bases short, with 8 bases between. This CDR3 is built from 16 residues. The germline CDR1 and CDR2 sequences are LNHNV and YYDKDF (reference sequence). The CDR3 DNA reads TGTGCCACCAGCAGAGATCCAAGCCCGAACACCGGGGAGCTGTTTTTT. This sequence encodes CATSRDPSPNTGELFF.

This chain connects TRBV2 to TRBJ2-1; 12 bases align to TRBD2. Germline V CDR1 and CDR2: SNHLY, FYNNEI. V lost 6 bases, J lost 4 bases, and 4 bases stayed unmatched. The CDR3 is 15 residues long. CDR3 coding DNA: TGTGCCAGCAGAAGGACTAGCGGGGAATACAATGAGCAGTTCTTC. It is translated as CASRRTSGEYNEQFF.

The chain couples TRBV18 to TRBJ1-1; possible D gene TRBD1, 5 bases. Germline V CDR1 and CDR2: KGHSH, LQKENI. The V gene lost 1 base and the J gene lost 6 bases, with 33 bases spanning the gap. The CDR3 covers 21 residues. CDR3 amino acids: CASSPQEGVSMAQPSPSEAFF. In nucleotides, the CDR3 is TGTGCCAGCTCACCACAGGAAGGGGTGTCAATGGCCCAACCCAGTCCGTCTGAAGCTTTCTTT.

V is TRBV7-2 and J is TRBJ1-3, with D tentatively TRBD1 (5 bases). V lost 4 bases and J lost 8, with 15 bases in between. The CDR3 is 14 amino acids. Germline CDR1 and CDR2: SGHTA and FQGNSA. The CDR3 here is CASSSRQGAYTIYF. The DNA of the CDR3 is TGTGCCAGCAGCTCCCGGCAGGGAGCGTACACCATATATTTT.

This clone was observed once. CDR3 residues: CASSEASANYGYTF. The CDR3 region has the DNA TGTGCCAGCAGTGAAGCGAGCGCCAACTATGGCTACACCTTC. The chain carries TRBV6-1 and TRBJ1-2; D is uncertain. Between the trimmed V and J ends, which lost 0 bases and 2 bases, there was a span of 7 bases. Germline lookup yields CDR1 MNHNS and CDR2 SASEGT. The CDR3 spans 14 residues.

The chain recombines TRBV6-5 with TRBJ1-1; D is uncertain. Trimming took 10 bases from V and 1 from J, leaving 7 bases between them. The CDR3 has 11 residues. The germline V gene encodes CDR1 MNHEY and CDR2 SVGAGI. CDR3 nucleotide sequence: TGTGCCATATATGGGAACACTGAAGCTTTCTTT. Translation: CAIYGNTEAFF.

Worth noting for this clone: Other DNA sequences within the sample encode an identical CDR3. The chain employs TRBV19 and TRBJ2-4; D is undetermined. V was trimmed by 1 base and J by 8 bases, leaving 3 bases between them. The germline V gene has CDR1 LNHDA and CDR2 SQIVND (reference sequence). The CDR3 spans 11 residues. The CDR3: CASSIGDIQYF. DNA of the CDR3: TGTGCCAGTAGTATAGGGGACATTCAGTACTTC. The full variable domain, with the rest looked up from reference TRBV19 and TRBJ2-4, is DGGITQSPKYLFRKEGQNVTLSCEQNLNHDAMYWYRQDPGQGLRLIYYSQIVNDFQKGDIAEGYSVSREKKESFPLTVTSAQKNPTAFYLCASSIGDIQYFGAGTRLSVL.

The rearrangement joins TRBV9 to TRBJ1-3; D gene ambiguous. Germline V lookup: CDR1 SGDLS, CDR2 YYNGEE. The CDR3 totals 20 residues. Trimming left V 3 bases short and J 2 bases short, with 27 bases between. CDR3 DNA: TGTGCCAGCAGCGCCTTTGAGTGGCGAGACGCCTCAACTCCTGGAAACACCATATATTTT. It is translated as CASSAFEWRDASTPGNTIYF.

The chain combines TRBV19 with TRBJ2-7; D not resolved. The CDR3 covers 13 residues. CDR1 is LNHDA, CDR2 SQIVND, per germline (reference sequence). The germline V and J ends were trimmed by 3 bases and 3 bases, with 9 bases remaining between them. The CDR3 reads CASSIEILYEQYF. As DNA, the CDR3 is TGTGCCAGTAGTATCGAGATTCTCTACGAGCAGTACTTC.

This rearrangement joins TRBV6-2 or TRBV6-3 to TRBJ1-6, with D tentatively TRBD1 (5 bases). Looked up from germline, CDR1 is MNHEY and CDR2 is SVGEGT. The V end was cut by 6 bases, the J end by 9 bases, with 15 bases between. This CDR3 is built from 14 residues. This CDR3 reads CASSPMGVSSPLHF. CDR3 in DNA: TGTGCCAGCAGCCCCATGGGGGTAAGTTCACCCCTCCACTTT.

CDR3 in amino acids: CASSMGAGGGQPQHF. In DNA, the CDR3 is TGTGCCAGTAGTATGGGGGCAGGGGGTGGTCAGCCCCAGCATTTT. The V and J genes are TRBV19 and TRBJ1-5, with 7 bases matching TRBD1. The CDR3 spans 15 residues. Per the germline V gene, CDR1 is LNHDA and CDR2 is SQIVND (reference sequence). The V gene end was trimmed by 3 bases and the J gene end by 6 bases; junction bases not matched to a gene: 8.

V is TRBV10-3 and J is TRBJ1-1; D is unresolved. This CDR3 is 12 amino acids long. Trimming shortened V by 5 bases and J by 1 base, and 5 bases separated the two germline ends. Germline CDR1 is ENHRY and CDR2 is SYGVKD. The CDR3 region is CAISQENTEAFF. In DNA, the CDR3 is TGTGCCATCAGTCAAGAGAACACTGAAGCTTTCTTT.

The chain is built from TRBV2 and TRBJ1-1; 7 bases line up with TRBD1. The germline V gene encodes CDR1 SNHLY and CDR2 FYNNEI. V lost 6 bases and J lost 3; bases outside the gene matches: 1. This CDR3 spans 12 amino acids. The CDR3 loop is CASSRGDTEAFF. The CDR3 DNA reads TGTGCCAGCAGCAGGGGGGACACTGAAGCTTTCTTT.

The chain couples TRBV5-1 to TRBJ1-5, with D unresolved. Germline values: CDR1 SGHRS, CDR2 YFSETQ. The CDR3 consists of 13 residues. The germline V and J ends were trimmed by 0 bases and 5 bases, with 6 bases remaining between them. CDR3 nucleotides: TGCGCCAGCAGCTTGGACGGCGATCAGCCCCAGCATTTT. This sequence encodes CASSLDGDQPQHF.

The chain recombines TRBV7-2 with TRBJ2-7; D is undetermined. The CDR3 length is 13 residues. Between the trimmed V and J ends, which lost 0 bases and 10 bases, there was a span of 13 bases. CDR1 and CDR2 (germline): SGHTA, FQGNSA. CDR3 in amino acids: CASSLATAGNQYF. CDR3 nucleotides: TGTGCCAGCAGCTTAGCGACTGCCGGCAATCAGTACTTC.

The V and J genes are TRBV7-9 and TRBJ1-4; 7 nucleotides agree with TRBD1. Germline assignment: CDR1 SEHNR and CDR2 FQNEAQ (reference sequence). The CDR3 consists of 15 residues. J gave up 5 bases and V 6 bases, and 9 bases lay outside the gene matches. The CDR3 sequence: CASRPGDSINEKLFF. In nucleotides, the CDR3 is TGTGCCAGCAGACCGGGGGACAGTATAAATGAAAAACTGTTTTTT.

In this sample, this clone turned up a few times. This chain uses TRBV28 with TRBJ1-2; D may be TRBD1 (6 bases). CDR1 and CDR2 from the germline V gene are MDHEN and SYDVKM. V was shortened by 6 bases and J by 2 bases, with 10 bases between the two germline ends. This CDR3 is built from 13 residues. CDR3 sequence: CASRSGTNYGYTF. The CDR3 coding sequence is TGTGCCAGCAGATCCGGGACAAACTATGGCTACACCTTC.

The chain joins TRBV27 to TRBJ1-2, with D uncertain. Germline CDR1 reads MNHEY; CDR2 reads SMNVEV (reference sequence). The length of the CDR3 is 12 residues. V was pared by 10 bases and J by 2 bases, with 11 bases between. CDR3 in DNA: TGTGCCAAGTGCGGGGTAAACTATGGCTACACCTTC. This translates into CAKCGVNYGYTF.

The rearrangement links TRBV28 to TRBJ1-5; D gene ambiguous. Germline assignment: CDR1 MDHEN and CDR2 SYDVKM. The V end was cut by 8 bases, the J end by 6 bases, with 17 bases between. The CDR3 runs to 14 residues. In DNA, the CDR3 is TGTGCCAGCGCCACCCCTAATCGGAGTCAGCCCCAGCATTTT. It encodes CASATPNRSQPQHF.

The gene calls are TRBV7-2 and TRBJ2-5; possible D gene TRBD2, 6 bases. Trimming removed 6 bases at V and 3 bases at J, with 11 bases between. The CDR3 runs 13 residues. Germline assignment: CDR1 SGHTA and CDR2 FQGNSA. The CDR3 DNA reads TGTGCCAGCAGGAGCCGGGGGAAAGAGACCCAGTACTTC. Encoded protein: CASRSRGKETQYF. Drawing the rest from reference TRBV7-2 and TRBJ2-5, the complete variable domain is GAGVSQSPSNKVTEKGKDVELRCDPISGHTALYWYRQSLGQGLEFLIYFQGNSAPDKSGLPSDRFSAERTGGSVSTLTIQRTQQEDSAVYLCASRSRGKETQYFGPGTRLLVL.

The V and J genes are TRBV27 and TRBJ1-2; D unclear. The CDR3 runs 14 residues. The germline V and J ends were trimmed by 1 base and 8 bases, with 14 bases remaining between them. Germline V lookup: CDR1 MNHEY, CDR2 SMNVEV (reference sequence). CDR3 residues: CASSLLGSRDGYTF. In nucleotides, the CDR3 is TGTGCCAGCAGTTTATTGGGCAGTCGAGACGGCTACACCTTC.

The V and J genes are TRBV15 and TRBJ2-1, with 12 bases identical to TRBD2. Trimming at V came to 6 bases and at J to 6 bases, leaving 12 bases not matched to a gene. CDR1 and CDR2 from the germline V gene are LNHNV and YYDKDF (reference sequence). The CDR3 has 17 amino acids. The chain's CDR3 is CATRDLAGGPDGNEQFF. The DNA for the CDR3 is TGTGCCACCAGAGATCTAGCGGGAGGGCCGGATGGCAATGAGCAGTTCTTC. The entire variable domain, with the rest obtained from reference TRBV15 and TRBJ2-1, is as follows: DAMVIQNPRYQVTQFGKPVTLSCSQTLNHNVMYWYQQKSSQAPKLLFHYYDKDFNNEADTPDNFQSRRPNTSFCFLDIRSPGLGDTAMYLCATRDLAGGPDGNEQFFGPGTRLTVL.

This clone was counted between two and nine times. This chain uses TRBV28 with TRBJ2-1; 8 bases agree with TRBD2. Germline-derived CDR1 and CDR2 are MDHEN and SYDVKM. The CDR3 covers 15 residues. Germline trimming cut 4 bases from V and 7 bases from J; bases unmatched to any gene: 9. The CDR3 DNA sequence: TGTGCCAGCAGTTCCCTCGGGGGGGGCCTTAATGAGCAGTTCTTC. This sequence encodes CASSSLGGGLNEQFF.

The chain links TRBV6-2 or TRBV6-3 to TRBJ1-1; no definite D call. Trimming took off 3 bases at V and 5 bases at J, with 10 bases between the two ends. The CDR3 consists of 13 residues. CDR1 is MNHEY, CDR2 SVGEGT, per germline. The DNA of the CDR3 is TGTGCCAGCAGTTATGGGAGGAGTACTGAAGCTTTCTTT. Translation: CASSYGRSTEAFF.